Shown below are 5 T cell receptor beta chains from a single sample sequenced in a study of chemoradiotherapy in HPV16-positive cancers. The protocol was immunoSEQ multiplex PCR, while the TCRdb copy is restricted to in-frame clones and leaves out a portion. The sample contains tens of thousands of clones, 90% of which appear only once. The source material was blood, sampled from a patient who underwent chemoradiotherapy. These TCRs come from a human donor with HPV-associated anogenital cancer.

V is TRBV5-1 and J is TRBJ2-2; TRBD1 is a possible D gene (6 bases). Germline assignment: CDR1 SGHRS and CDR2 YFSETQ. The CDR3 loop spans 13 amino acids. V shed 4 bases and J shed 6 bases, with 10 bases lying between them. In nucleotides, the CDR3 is TGCGCCAGCAGCCCGGACAGTGCCGGGGAGCTGTTTTTT. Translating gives CASSPDSAGELFF.

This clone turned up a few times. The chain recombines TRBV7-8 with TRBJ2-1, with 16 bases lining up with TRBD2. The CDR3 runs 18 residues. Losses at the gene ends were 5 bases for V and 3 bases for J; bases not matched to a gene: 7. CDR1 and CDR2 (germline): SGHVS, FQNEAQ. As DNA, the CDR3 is TGTGCCAGCAGCCAAGGGACTAGCGGGAGGGAATACTACAATGAGCAGTTCTTC. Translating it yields CASSQGTSGREYYNEQFF.

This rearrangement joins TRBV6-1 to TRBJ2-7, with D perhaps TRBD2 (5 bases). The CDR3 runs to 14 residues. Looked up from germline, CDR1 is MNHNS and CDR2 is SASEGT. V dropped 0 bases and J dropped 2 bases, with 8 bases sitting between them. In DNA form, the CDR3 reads TGTGCCAGCAGTGAAGCCTTCGGGGCCTACGAGCAGTACTTC. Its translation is CASSEAFGAYEQYF.

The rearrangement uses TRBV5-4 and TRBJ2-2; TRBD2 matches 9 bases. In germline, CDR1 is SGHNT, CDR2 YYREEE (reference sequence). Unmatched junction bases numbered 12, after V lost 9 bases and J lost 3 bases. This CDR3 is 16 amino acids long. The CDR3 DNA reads TGTGCCACCACCAGCCAGCGGGGGGCGGACACCGGGGAGCTGTTTTTT. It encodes CATTSQRGADTGELFF. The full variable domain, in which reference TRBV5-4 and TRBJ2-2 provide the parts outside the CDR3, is ETGVTQSPTHLIKTRGQQVTLRCSSQSGHNTVSWYQQALGQGPQFIFQYYREEENGRGNFPPRFSGLQFPNYSSELNVNALELDDSALYLCATTSQRGADTGELFFGEGSRLTVL.

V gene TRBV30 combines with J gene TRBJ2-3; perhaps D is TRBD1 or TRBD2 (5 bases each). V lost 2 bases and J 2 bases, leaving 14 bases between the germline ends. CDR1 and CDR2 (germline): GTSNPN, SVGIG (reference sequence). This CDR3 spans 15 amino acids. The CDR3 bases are TGTGCCTGGAGTCGACCTCGGGGCGTCACAGATACGCAGTATTTT. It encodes CAWSRPRGVTDTQYF.